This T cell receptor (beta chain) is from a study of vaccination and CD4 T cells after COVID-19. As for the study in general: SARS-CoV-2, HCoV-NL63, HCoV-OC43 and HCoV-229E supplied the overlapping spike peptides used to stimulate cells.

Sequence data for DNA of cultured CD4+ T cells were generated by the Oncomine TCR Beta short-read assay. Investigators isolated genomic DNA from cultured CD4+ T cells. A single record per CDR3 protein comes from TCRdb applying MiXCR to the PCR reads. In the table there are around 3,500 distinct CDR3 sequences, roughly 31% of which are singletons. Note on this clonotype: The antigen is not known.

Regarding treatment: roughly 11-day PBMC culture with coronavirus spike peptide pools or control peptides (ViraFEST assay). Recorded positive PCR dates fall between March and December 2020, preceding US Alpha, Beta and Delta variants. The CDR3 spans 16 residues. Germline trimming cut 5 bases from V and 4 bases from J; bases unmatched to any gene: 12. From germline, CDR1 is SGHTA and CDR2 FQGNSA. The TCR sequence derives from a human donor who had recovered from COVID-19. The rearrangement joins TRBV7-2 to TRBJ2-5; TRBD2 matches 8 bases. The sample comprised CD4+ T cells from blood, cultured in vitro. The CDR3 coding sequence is TGTGCCAGCAGCCTCGGTGCTCGGGGGGGGAGAGAGACCCAGTACTTC. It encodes CASSLGARGGRETQYF.